This TCR beta chain was documented in a study of human T cells and chemical hapten exposure. In the study overall: Patch tests put 0.01% DPC on the upper back, and the results were checked at 6 days. Regarding the study as a whole: Relative to controls, expanded TCRs formed significantly more large CDR3 similarity clusters. Patch test score rose with PT1 expanded TCRs, significant at 8, 16, 32, not 4.

This clonotype was picked up many times. The antigen remains unidentified. The ends were cut back, 5 bases at V and 5 bases at J, with 21 bases in the middle. The CDR3 is 17 amino acids. Germline CDR1 is LGHNA and CDR2 is YNFKEQ. Time point specified: pre-sensitization, week 0. Treatment defined: therapeutic diphenylcyclopropenone sensitization with weekly scalp DPC. Blood, whole and unfractionated, served as the source for total RNA extraction. TCRdb re-analysed the RACE reads in MiXCR, keeping a single row per CDR3 protein. The data hold 350,000 to 450,000 distinct CDR3 sequences, with 5% to 6.5% observed a single time.

This clonotype was sampled from a woman between 45 and 65 years old with alopecia areata. Some clones in this sample may be carry-over from other donors' samples. The J gene is TRBJ1-4, the V gene TRBV4-2, with no clear D. The sample in question was whole blood, obtained in connection with sensitization to the hapten diphenylcyclopropenone (DPC). CDR3 coding DNA: TGTGCCAGCAGCAAATCATCCTGGGGAACTCAAAATGAAAAACTGTTTTTT. Translating gives CASSKSSWGTQNEKLFF.